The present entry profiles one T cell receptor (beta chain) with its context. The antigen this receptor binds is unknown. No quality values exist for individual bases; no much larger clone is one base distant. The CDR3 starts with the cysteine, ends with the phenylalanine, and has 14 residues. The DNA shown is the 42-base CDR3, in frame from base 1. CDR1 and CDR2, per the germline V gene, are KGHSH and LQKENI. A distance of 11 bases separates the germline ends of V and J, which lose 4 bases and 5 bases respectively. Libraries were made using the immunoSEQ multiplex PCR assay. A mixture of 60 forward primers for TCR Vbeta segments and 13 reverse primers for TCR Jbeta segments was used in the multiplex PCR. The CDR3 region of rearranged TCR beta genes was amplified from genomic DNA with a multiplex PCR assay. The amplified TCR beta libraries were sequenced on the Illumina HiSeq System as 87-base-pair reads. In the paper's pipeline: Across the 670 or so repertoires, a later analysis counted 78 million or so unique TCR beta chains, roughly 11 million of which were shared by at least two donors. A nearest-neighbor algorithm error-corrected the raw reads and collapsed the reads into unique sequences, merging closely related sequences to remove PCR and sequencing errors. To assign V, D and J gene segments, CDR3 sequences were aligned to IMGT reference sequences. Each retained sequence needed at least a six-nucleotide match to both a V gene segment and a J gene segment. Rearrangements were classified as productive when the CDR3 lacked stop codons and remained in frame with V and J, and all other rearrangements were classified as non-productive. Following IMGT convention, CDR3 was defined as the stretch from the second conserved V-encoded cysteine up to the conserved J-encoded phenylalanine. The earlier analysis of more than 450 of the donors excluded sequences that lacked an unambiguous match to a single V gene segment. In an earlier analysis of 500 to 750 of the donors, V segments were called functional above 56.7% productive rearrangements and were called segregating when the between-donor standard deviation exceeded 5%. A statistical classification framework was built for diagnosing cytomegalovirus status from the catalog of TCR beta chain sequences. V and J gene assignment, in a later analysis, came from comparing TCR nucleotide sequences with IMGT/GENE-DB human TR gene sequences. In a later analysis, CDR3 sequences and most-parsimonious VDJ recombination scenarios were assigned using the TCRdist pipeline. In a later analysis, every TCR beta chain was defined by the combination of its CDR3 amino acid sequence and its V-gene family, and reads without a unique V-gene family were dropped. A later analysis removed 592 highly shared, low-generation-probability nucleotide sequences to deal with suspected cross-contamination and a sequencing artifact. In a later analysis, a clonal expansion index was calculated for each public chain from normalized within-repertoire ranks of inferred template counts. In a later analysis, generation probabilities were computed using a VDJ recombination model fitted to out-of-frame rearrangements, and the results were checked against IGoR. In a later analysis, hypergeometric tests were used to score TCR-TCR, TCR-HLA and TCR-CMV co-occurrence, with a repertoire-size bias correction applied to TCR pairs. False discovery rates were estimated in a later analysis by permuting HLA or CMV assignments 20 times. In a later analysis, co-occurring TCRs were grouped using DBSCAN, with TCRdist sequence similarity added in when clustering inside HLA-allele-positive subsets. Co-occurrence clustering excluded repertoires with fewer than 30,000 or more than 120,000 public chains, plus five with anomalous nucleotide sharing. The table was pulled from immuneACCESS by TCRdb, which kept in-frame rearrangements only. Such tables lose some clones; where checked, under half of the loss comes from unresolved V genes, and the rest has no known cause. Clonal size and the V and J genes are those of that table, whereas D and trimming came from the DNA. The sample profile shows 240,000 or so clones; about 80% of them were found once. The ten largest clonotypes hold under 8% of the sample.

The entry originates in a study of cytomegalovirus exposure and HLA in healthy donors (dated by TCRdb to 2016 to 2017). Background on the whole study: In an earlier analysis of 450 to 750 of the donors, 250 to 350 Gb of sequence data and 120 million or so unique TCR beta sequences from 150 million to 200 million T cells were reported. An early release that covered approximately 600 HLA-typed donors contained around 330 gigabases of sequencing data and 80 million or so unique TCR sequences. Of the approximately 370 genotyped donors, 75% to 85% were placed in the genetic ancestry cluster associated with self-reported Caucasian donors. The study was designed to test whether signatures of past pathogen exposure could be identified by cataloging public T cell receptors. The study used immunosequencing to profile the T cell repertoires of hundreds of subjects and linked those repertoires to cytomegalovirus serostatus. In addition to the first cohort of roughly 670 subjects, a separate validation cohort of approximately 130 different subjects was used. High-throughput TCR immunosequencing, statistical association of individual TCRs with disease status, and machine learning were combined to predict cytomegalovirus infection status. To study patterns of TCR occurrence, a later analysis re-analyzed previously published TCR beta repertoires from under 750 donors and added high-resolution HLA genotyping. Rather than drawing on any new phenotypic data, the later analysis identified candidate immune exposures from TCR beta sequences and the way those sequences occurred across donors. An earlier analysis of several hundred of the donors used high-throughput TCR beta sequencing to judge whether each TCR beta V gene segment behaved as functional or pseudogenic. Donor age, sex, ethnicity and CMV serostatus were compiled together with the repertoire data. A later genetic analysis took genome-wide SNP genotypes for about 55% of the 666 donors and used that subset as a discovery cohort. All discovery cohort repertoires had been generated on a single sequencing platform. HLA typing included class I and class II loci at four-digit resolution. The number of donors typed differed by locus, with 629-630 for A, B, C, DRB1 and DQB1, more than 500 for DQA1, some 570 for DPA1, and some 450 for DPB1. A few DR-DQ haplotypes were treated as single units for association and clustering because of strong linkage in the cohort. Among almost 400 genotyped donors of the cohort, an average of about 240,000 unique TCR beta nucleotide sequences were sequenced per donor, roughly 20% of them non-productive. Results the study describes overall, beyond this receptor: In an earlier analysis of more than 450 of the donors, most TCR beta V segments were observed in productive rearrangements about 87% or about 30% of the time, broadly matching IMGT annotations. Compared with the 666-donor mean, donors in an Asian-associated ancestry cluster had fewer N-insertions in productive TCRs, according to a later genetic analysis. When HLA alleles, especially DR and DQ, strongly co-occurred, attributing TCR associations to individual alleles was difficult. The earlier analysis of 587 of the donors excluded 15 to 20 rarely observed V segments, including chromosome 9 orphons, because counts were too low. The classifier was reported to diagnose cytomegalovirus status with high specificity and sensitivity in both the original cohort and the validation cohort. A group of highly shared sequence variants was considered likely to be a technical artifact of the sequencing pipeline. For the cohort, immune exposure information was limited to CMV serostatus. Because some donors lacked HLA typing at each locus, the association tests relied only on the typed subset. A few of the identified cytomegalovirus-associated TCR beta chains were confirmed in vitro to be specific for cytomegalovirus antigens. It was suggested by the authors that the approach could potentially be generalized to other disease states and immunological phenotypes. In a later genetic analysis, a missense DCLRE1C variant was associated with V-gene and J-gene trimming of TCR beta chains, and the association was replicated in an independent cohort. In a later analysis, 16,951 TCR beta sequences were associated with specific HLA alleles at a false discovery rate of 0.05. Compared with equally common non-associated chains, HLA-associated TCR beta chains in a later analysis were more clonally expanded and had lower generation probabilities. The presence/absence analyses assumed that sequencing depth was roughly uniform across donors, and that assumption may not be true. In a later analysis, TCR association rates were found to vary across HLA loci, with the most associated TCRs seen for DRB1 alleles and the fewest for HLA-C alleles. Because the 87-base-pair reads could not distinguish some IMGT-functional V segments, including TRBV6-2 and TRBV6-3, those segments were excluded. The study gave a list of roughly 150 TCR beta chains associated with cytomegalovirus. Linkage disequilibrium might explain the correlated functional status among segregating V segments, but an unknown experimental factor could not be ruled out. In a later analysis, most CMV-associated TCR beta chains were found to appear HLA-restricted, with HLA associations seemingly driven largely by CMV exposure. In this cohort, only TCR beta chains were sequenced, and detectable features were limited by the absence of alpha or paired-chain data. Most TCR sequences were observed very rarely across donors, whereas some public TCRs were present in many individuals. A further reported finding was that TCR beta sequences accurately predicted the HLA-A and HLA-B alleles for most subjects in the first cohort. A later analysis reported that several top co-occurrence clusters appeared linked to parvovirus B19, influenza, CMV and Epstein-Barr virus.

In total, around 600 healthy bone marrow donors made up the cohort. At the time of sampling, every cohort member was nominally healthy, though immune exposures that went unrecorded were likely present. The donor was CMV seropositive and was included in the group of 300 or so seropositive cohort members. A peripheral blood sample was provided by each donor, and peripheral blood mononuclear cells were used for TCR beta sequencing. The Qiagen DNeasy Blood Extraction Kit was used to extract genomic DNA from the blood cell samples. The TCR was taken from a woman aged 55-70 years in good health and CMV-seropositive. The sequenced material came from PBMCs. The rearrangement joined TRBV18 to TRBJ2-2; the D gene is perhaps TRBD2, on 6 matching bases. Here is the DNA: TGTGCCAGCTCACGCGGGACGGGAACCGGGGAGCTGTTTTTT. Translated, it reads CASSRGTGTGELFF.